This T cell receptor (beta chain) was retrieved from a study of blood T cell repertoires in COVID-19. Study-level background: The United States, Italy and Spain were the sources of the acute and convalescent COVID-19 samples. T cells, B-cell-depleted T cells, or PBMCs provided the cDNA or gDNA that served as material.

Original processing methods: Using reference gene primer amplification, nucleated cell counts were estimated. TCRdb keeps only in-frame clones here, not all; method: immunoSEQ multiplex PCR. V and J calls and clone size are given by that table; D and trimming were obtained from the DNA. This sample has tens of thousands of clones, with under 70% found just once. V lost 3 bases and J 5 bases, leaving 10 bases between the germline ends. CDR1 and CDR2 (germline): DFQATT, SNEGSKA (reference sequence). The CDR3 runs 13 residues. The sample was peripheral blood. This receptor was taken from a woman between 70 and 85 years old with acute or convalescent COVID-19. The chain employs TRBV20-1 and TRBJ2-2, with a weak D call TRBD2 (6 bases). CDR3 DNA: TGCAGTGCTAGTAGGCGGGAAACCGGGGAGCTGTTTTTT. It codes for CSASRRETGELFF.